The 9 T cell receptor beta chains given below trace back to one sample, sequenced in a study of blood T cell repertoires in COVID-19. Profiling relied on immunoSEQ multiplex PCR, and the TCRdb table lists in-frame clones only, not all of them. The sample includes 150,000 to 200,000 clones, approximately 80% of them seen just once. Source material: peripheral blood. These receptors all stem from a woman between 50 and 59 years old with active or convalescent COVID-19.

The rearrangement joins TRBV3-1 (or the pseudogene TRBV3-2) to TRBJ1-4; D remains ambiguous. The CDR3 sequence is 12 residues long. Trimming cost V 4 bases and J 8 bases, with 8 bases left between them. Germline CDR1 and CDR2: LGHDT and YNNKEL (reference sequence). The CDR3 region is CASSRSEEKLFF. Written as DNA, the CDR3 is TGTGCCAGCAGCCGATCCGAGGAAAAACTGTTTTTT.

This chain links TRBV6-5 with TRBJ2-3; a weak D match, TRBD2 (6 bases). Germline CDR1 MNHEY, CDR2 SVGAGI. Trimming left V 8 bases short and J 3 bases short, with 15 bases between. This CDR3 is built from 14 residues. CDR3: CASATSGGTDTQYF. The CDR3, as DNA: TGTGCCAGCGCGACGAGCGGAGGGACAGATACGCAGTATTTT.

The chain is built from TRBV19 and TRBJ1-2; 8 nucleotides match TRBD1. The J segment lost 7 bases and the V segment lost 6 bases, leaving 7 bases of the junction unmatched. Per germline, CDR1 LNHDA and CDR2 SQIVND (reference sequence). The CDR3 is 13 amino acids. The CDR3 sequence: CASSPGQVGGYTF. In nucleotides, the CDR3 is TGTGCCAGTAGCCCGGGACAGGTTGGTGGCTACACCTTC.

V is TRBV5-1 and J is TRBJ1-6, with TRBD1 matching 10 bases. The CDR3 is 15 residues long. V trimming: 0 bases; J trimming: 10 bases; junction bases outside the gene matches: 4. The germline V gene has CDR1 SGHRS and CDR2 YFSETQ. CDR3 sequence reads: CASSLGGQGRSPLHF. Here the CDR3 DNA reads TGCGCCAGCAGCTTGGGGGGACAGGGGAGGTCACCCCTCCACTTT. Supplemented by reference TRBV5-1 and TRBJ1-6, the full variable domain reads KAGVTQTPRYLIKTRGQQVTLSCSPISGHRSVSWYQQTPGQGLQFLFEYFSETQRNKGNFPGRFSGRQFSNSRSEMNVSTLELGDSALYLCASSLGGQGRSPLHFGNGTRLTVT.

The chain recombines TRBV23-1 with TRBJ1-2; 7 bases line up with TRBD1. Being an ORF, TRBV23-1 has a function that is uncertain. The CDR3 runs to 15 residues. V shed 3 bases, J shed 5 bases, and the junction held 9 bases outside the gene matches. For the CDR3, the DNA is TGCGCCAGCAGTCAGTTTGAGGGGGCGGAGTATGGCTACACCTTC. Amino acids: CASSQFEGAEYGYTF.

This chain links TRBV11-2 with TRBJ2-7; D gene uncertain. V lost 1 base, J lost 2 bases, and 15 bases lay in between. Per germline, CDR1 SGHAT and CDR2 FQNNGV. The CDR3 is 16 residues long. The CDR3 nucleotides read TGTGCCAGCAGCTTAGGCCCCGGCAGTACAGCCTACGAGCAGTACTTC. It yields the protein CASSLGPGSTAYEQYF. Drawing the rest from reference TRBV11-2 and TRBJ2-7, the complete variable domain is EAGVAQSPRYKIIEKRQSVAFWCNPISGHATLYWYQQILGQGPKLLIQFQNNGVVDDSQLPKDRFSAERLKGVDSTLKIQPAKLEDSAVYLCASSLGPGSTAYEQYFGPGTRLTVT.

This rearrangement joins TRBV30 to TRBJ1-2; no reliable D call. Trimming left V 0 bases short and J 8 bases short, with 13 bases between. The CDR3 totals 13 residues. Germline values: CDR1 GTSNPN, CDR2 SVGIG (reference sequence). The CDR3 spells CAWSVLPPLGYTF. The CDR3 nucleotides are TGTGCCTGGAGTGTACTGCCCCCCTTAGGCTACACCTTC.

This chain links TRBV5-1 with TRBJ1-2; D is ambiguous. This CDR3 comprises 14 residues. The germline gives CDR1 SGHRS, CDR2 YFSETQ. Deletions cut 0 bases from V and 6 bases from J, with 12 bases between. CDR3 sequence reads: CASSLGRKEDGYTF. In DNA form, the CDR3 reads TGCGCCAGCAGCTTGGGACGGAAAGAGGATGGCTACACCTTC.

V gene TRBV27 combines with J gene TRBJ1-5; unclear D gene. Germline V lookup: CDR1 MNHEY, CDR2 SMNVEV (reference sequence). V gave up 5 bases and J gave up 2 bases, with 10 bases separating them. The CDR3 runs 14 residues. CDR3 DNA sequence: TGTGCCAGCAGTCCGATCGGAGGCAATCAGCCCCAGCATTTT. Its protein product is CASSPIGGNQPQHF.